Below are 13 T cell receptor beta chains sequenced from a single sample in a study of blood T cells in healthy people across ages (dated by TCRdb to the mid-2010s). Library creation used 5' RACE. Sequenced using an Illumina HiSeq 2500. A second roughly 6 to 11 cycle PCR used a sample-barcoded 5' primer and a J-beta primer mix. TCRdb itself trimmed the public reads at Q25 with fastp, ran MiXCR and retained productive beta chains. A single entry per CDR3 protein holds the most common genes and DNA from its merged rows. For this sample the table gives over 950,000 distinct CDR3 sequences, of which around 54% were detected only once. The ten largest clones capture about 21% of the sample. The material sequenced was blood. Receptor source: a woman aged 60-75 years in good health.

The V and J genes are TRBV18 and TRBJ2-7; possible D gene TRBD1, 6 bases. CDR3 size: 15 residues. The V gene's germline CDR1 is KGHSH and CDR2 LQKENI. The V end was cut by 3 bases, the J end by 0 bases, with 12 bases between. This CDR3 reads CASSPGHSSSYEQYF. DNA for the CDR3: TGTGCCAGCTCACCGGGACATTCTAGCTCCTACGAGCAGTACTTC.

J is TRBJ2-3 and V is TRBV12-3 or TRBV12-4, with D perhaps TRBD1 or TRBD2 (6 bases each). The V end was cut by 3 bases, the J end by 2 bases, with 24 bases between. The CDR3 has 19 amino acids. CDR3 nucleotides: TGTGCCAGCAGTTTGAAGGTTGGGGGGCACAAGTATTCCACAGATACGCAGTATTTT. Protein product: CASSLKVGGHKYSTDTQYF.

The chain couples TRBV9 to TRBJ2-3; perhaps TRBD2 as D (5 bases). The CDR3 has 16 amino acids. With 0 bases removed from V and 4 bases from J, the gap between germline ends came to 15 bases. Germline V gives CDR1 SGDLS, CDR2 YYNGEE. This chain's CDR3 is CASSVGGASRADTQYF. The DNA for the CDR3 is TGTGCCAGCAGCGTAGGGGGAGCTAGCCGAGCAGATACGCAGTATTTT.

This clonotype was picked up one time. The chain carries TRBV4-3 and TRBJ1-5; TRBD1 might be the D (6 bases). Germline V gene lookup returns CDR1 LGHNA and CDR2 YSLEER. V was trimmed by 0 bases and J by 3 bases, leaving 15 bases between them. CDR3 length: 17 amino acids. In DNA, the CDR3 is TGCGCCAGCAGCCAAGATGCAATCGGACAGTACAATCAGCCCCAGCATTTT. Its translation: CASSQDAIGQYNQPQHF.

The rearrangement uses TRBV12-3 or TRBV12-4 and TRBJ1-5, with TRBD1 matching over 7 bases. CDR3 length: 15 residues. Trimming at V came to 3 bases and at J to 6 bases, leaving 8 bases not matched to a gene. The CDR3 nucleotides read TGTGCCAGCAGTTTCCGCGACAGGGTAGGTCAGCCCCAGCATTTT. This sequence encodes CASSFRDRVGQPQHF.

This chain uses TRBV12-5 with TRBJ2-1; tentative D call: TRBD2 (6 bases). The V gene's germline CDR1 is LGHNT and CDR2 FRNRAP. The CDR3 sequence is 14 residues long. The V and J ends lost 4 bases and 8 bases respectively, with 15 bases between them. CDR3 bases: TGTGCTAGTGGTTCTAGCGCCCGTGATCATGAGCAGTTCTTC. Its protein product is CASGSSARDHEQFF. The full variable domain, rest sourced from reference TRBV12-5 and TRBJ2-1, is DARVTQTPRHKVTEMGQEVTMRCQPILGHNTVFWYRQTMMQGLELLAYFRNRAPLDDSGMPKDRFSAEMPDATLATLKIQPSEPRDSAVYFCASGSSARDHEQFFGPGTRLTVL.

This clonotype was observed a handful of times. The genes are TRBV18 and TRBJ2-7; D uncertain. V lost 0 bases and J 5 bases, leaving 11 bases between the germline ends. CDR3 length equals 14 residues. CDR1 and CDR2 from the germline V gene are KGHSH and LQKENI. The CDR3 loop reads CASSPPFIADEQYF. In DNA form, the CDR3 reads TGTGCCAGCTCACCACCTTTTATCGCGGACGAGCAGTACTTC. Based on the CDR3 plus reference TRBV18 and TRBJ2-7, the full variable domain is NAGVMQNPRHLVRRRGQEARLRCSPMKGHSHVYWYRQLPEEGLKFMVYLQKENIIDESGMPKERFSAEFPKEGPSILRIQQVVRGDSAAYFCASSPPFIADEQYFGPGTRLTVT.

V usage is TRBV4-1 and J usage is TRBJ2-6; D unclear. The germline V and J ends were trimmed by 2 bases and 4 bases, with 12 bases remaining between them. Germline V CDR1 and CDR2: MGHRA, YSYEKL. The CDR3 runs to 16 residues. The CDR3, as DNA: TGCGCCAGCAGCCAACCCCACCAGGACGGGGCCAACGTCCTGACTTTC. Translation gives CASSQPHQDGANVLTF.

The sample holds a few counts of this clonotype. The chain couples TRBV10-3 to TRBJ2-3; 15 nucleotides line up with TRBD2. V was clipped by 3 bases and J by 6 bases; unmatched bases: 7. Per the germline V gene, CDR1 is ENHRY and CDR2 is SYGVKD. This CDR3 region has 17 residues. The CDR3 loop is CAISDPGLAGGRDTQYF. The CDR3 DNA reads TGTGCCATCAGTGATCCCGGACTAGCGGGAGGGCGGGATACGCAGTATTTT.

The rearrangement joins TRBV20-1 to TRBJ2-7, with a tentative D call TRBD2 (5 bases). Germline V lookup: CDR1 DFQATT, CDR2 SNEGSKA (reference sequence). The CDR3 sequence is 12 residues long. Trimming left V 5 bases short and J 2 bases short, with 10 bases between. CDR3 residues: CSAAPGTYEQYF. In DNA form, the CDR3 reads TGCAGTGCTGCACCGGGAACCTACGAGCAGTACTTC.

This chain joins TRBV15 and TRBJ1-4, with D hard to call. In germline, CDR1 is LNHNV, CDR2 YYDKDF (reference sequence). Trimming cost V 0 bases and J 8 bases, with 16 bases left between them. The CDR3 contains 16 residues. CDR3 in amino acids: CATSRDFSTGREKLFF. CDR3 DNA sequence: TGTGCCACCAGCAGAGATTTCTCGACGGGGAGGGAAAAACTGTTTTTT.

The chain joins TRBV6-6 to TRBJ2-1; 7 nucleotides line up with TRBD2. The CDR3 covers 12 residues. CDR1 and CDR2 (germline): MNHNY, SVGAGI (reference sequence). The CDR3 sequence is CASGGGYNEQFF. Written as DNA, the CDR3 is TGTGCAAGTGGGGGGGGTTACAATGAGCAGTTCTTC.

This clonotype occurred many times. A junction end diverges from the germline sequence, so it may reflect a read error. J is TRBJ2-5 and V is TRBV5-1; D remains ambiguous. Germline CDR1 reads SGHRS; CDR2 reads YFSETQ. CDR3 length: 14 residues. CDR3 residues: CASSLGSGQETQYF. As DNA, the CDR3 is TGTGCCAGCAGCTTAGGGTCCGGCCAAGAGACCCAGTACTTC. The full variable domain, with the rest looked up from reference TRBV5-1 and TRBJ2-5, is KAGVTQTPRYLIKTRGQQVTLSCSPISGHRSVSWYQQTPGQGLQFLFEYFSETQRNKGNFPGRFSGRQFSNSRSEMNVSTLELGDSALYLCASSLGSGQETQYFGPGTRLLVL.